Listed here are 31 T cell receptor beta chains from one sample, sequenced in a study of PD-L1 blockade in urothelial cancer (dated by TCRdb to between 2016 and 2019). The library was made by the immunoSEQ multiplex PCR assay. TCRdb stores this immuneACCESS table with in-frame sequences only. Part of the clones is absent; in the studies checked, under half of the shortfall reflects unresolved V genes, and no reason is known for the rest. Counted in this sample were about 42,000 clones; about four fifths of them appeared once. The leading ten clones occupy more than 2.5% of the sample. Sequencing used PBMCs, obtained around atezolizumab (anti-PD-L1) treatment. These receptors all come from a man between 70 and 80 years old with urothelial cancer.

As to this clone: Other DNA sequences in this sample translate to the same CDR3. V usage is TRBV28 and J usage is TRBJ1-1; TRBD1 matches at 7 bases. CDR1 MDHEN and CDR2 SYDVKM come from the germline V gene. This CDR3 contains 14 residues. Unmatched junction bases numbered 5, after V lost 6 bases and J lost 1 base. The CDR3 is CASSLSGGNTEAFF. The DNA for the CDR3 is TGTGCCAGCAGCCTTTCAGGGGGGAACACTGAAGCTTTCTTT.

This clone was counted between two and nine times. This rearrangement joins TRBV6-5 to TRBJ2-1; 9 bases fit TRBD2. Germline CDR1 and CDR2: MNHEY and SVGAGI. V was pared by 6 bases and J by 2 bases, with 5 bases of the junction left unmatched. The CDR3 has 15 amino acids. CDR3 bases: TGTGCCAGCAGGATTACTAGCGGGCCCTACAATGAGCAGTTCTTC. Protein sequence: CASRITSGPYNEQFF.

The chain carries TRBV19 and TRBJ2-7; TRBD1 matches at 12 bases. Germline V gene lookup returns CDR1 LNHDA and CDR2 SQIVND (reference sequence). The CDR3 is 14 residues long. The J segment lost 7 bases and the V segment lost 6 bases, leaving 7 bases of the junction unmatched. CDR3 sequence (DNA): TGTGCCAGTAGCTCGGGACAGGGGGCGAGGGAGCAGTACTTC. This gives the protein CASSSGQGAREQYF.

This clone has a handful of counts. The V and J genes are TRBV5-1 and TRBJ1-4; the match to TRBD1 covers 9 bases. The CDR3 sequence is 14 residues long. After removal of 0 bases from V and 8 bases from J, the junction contained 2 bases not matched to a gene. Germline V gene sequence: CDR1 SGHRS, CDR2 YFSETQ. CDR3 nucleotides: TGCGCCAGCAGCTTGGGGGACAGGGACGAAAAACTGTTTTTT. This gives the protein CASSLGDRDEKLFF.

The V call is TRBV5-1, the J call TRBJ1-2; D gene unclear. Germline CDR1 is SGHRS and CDR2 is YFSETQ. Between the trimmed V and J ends, which lost 4 bases and 7 bases, there was a span of 17 bases. The length of the CDR3 is 14 residues. CDR3 sequence: CASSEEVGGGGYTF. CDR3 bases: TGCGCCAGCAGCGAAGAAGTAGGCGGTGGTGGCTACACCTTC.

The chain is built from TRBV27 and TRBJ1-1, with D unclear. The CDR3 runs 13 residues. Germline lookup yields CDR1 MNHEY and CDR2 SMNVEV (reference sequence). Trimming cost V 2 bases and J 2 bases, with 6 bases left between them. CDR3 nucleotide sequence: TGTGCCAGCAGTTTAATTCTCAACACTGAAGCTTTCTTT. Protein sequence: CASSLILNTEAFF.

This clone was counted once. The chain is built from TRBV29-1 and TRBJ1-2; 7 bases are shared with TRBD1. With V trimmed by 3 bases and J by 0 bases, 10 bases remained unmatched. This CDR3 region has 16 residues. Germline V gene sequence: CDR1 SQVTM, CDR2 ANQGSEA. The CDR3 reads CSVEGLNRGSNYGYTF. The CDR3 nucleotides read TGCAGCGTTGAGGGATTAAACAGGGGATCTAACTATGGCTACACCTTC. Full variable domain (outside the CDR3, taken from reference TRBV29-1 and TRBJ1-2): SAVISQKPSRDICQRGTSLTIQCQVDSQVTMMFWYRQQPGQSLTLIATANQGSEATYESGFVIDKFPISRPNLTFSTLTVSNMSPEDSSIYLCSVEGLNRGSNYGYTFGSGTRLTVV.

The chain joins TRBV15 to TRBJ1-2; TRBD1 might be the D (6 bases). Between the trimmed V and J ends, which lost 0 bases and 8 bases, there was a span of 13 bases. Germline CDR1 is LNHNV and CDR2 is YYDKDF (reference sequence). The CDR3 loop spans 14 amino acids. CDR3: CATSREGGGRGYTF. CDR3 bases: TGTGCCACCAGCAGAGAAGGGGGGGGGCGGGGCTACACCTTC.

V and J are TRBV7-9 and TRBJ1-1, with 7 bases lining up with TRBD1. The ends lost 10 bases at V and 3 bases at J; junction bases unmatched: 11. CDR3 length: 14 residues. Germline values: CDR1 SEHNR, CDR2 FQNEAQ (reference sequence). The CDR3, as DNA: TGTGCCATGGGGGCGACAGGGTTGGACACTGAAGCTTTCTTT. It encodes CAMGATGLDTEAFF.

This clone was seen a handful of times. The chain combines TRBV4-3 with TRBJ2-2; D might be TRBD2 (7 bases). Germline CDR1 LGHNA, CDR2 YSLEER. CDR3 length: 16 amino acids. V dropped 4 bases and J dropped 8 bases, with 20 bases sitting between them. CDR3 bases: TGCGCCAGCAGCCGGGAGGCGGGGGCATCACGAGGGGAGCTGTTTTTT. As protein: CASSREAGASRGELFF.

V is TRBV5-4 and J is TRBJ2-1; 11 nucleotides agree with TRBD2. After removal of 1 base from V and 6 bases from J, the junction contained 3 bases not matched to a gene. Per the germline V gene, CDR1 is SGHNT and CDR2 is YYREEE (reference sequence). The CDR3 sequence is 15 residues long. The CDR3 region has the DNA TGTGCCAGCAGCTTGACTAGCGGGAGCTTCAATGAGCAGTTCTTC. This sequence encodes CASSLTSGSFNEQFF. Combining the CDR3 with reference TRBV5-4 and TRBJ2-1 gives the whole variable domain ETGVTQSPTHLIKTRGQQVTLRCSSQSGHNTVSWYQQALGQGPQFIFQYYREEENGRGNFPPRFSGLQFPNYSSELNVNALELDDSALYLCASSLTSGSFNEQFFGPGTRLTVL.

The rearrangement links TRBV6-6 to TRBJ2-1; 7 bases agree with TRBD2. J gave up 3 bases and V 4 bases, and 3 bases lay outside the gene matches. This CDR3 is built from 14 residues. The germline gives CDR1 MNHNY, CDR2 SVGAGI (reference sequence). The CDR3 spells CASSSASGYNEQFF. The DNA of the CDR3 is TGTGCCAGCAGTTCTGCTAGCGGCTACAATGAGCAGTTCTTC.

The chain joins TRBV20-1 to TRBJ1-1; D gene unclear. The CDR3 sequence is 11 residues long. The germline gives CDR1 DFQATT, CDR2 SNEGSKA (reference sequence). Trimming stripped 5 bases from V and 0 bases from J, with 4 bases between. In nucleotides, the CDR3 is TGCAGTGCTCCCATGAACACTGAAGCTTTCTTT. Translated: CSAPMNTEAFF.

The chain carries TRBV29-1 and TRBJ2-7; the D gene is possibly TRBD1 (6 bases). The V gene's germline CDR1 is SQVTM and CDR2 ANQGSEA. Between the trimmed V and J ends, which lost 3 bases and 6 bases, there was a span of 9 bases. The CDR3 length is 11 residues. The CDR3 DNA is TGCAGCGTTGAGGGGGCGCCCGAGCAGTACTTC. Its protein product is CSVEGAPEQYF.

The chain employs TRBV19 and TRBJ1-5; D is unresolved. Germline V gives CDR1 LNHDA, CDR2 SQIVND (reference sequence). V was cut by 3 bases and J by 4 bases, with 13 bases left in between. The CDR3 sequence is 15 residues long. CDR3: CASSMWREGNQPQHF. CDR3 nucleotide sequence: TGTGCCAGTAGTATGTGGAGGGAGGGAAATCAGCCCCAGCATTTT.

The rearrangement uses TRBV2 and TRBJ1-5; 9 nucleotides agree with TRBD1. This CDR3 comprises 13 residues. Germline CDR1 SNHLY, CDR2 FYNNEI. V dropped 9 bases and J dropped 4; count of bases not matched to a gene: 4. For the CDR3, the DNA is TGTGCCAGTAACAGGGGGCTAAATCAGCCCCAGCATTTT. Residues: CASNRGLNQPQHF.

The chain couples TRBV5-1 to TRBJ1-5, with 7 positions matching TRBD1. This CDR3 region has 14 residues. J was trimmed by 5 bases and V by 2 bases; bases with no gene match: 4. CDR1 and CDR2 (germline): SGHRS, YFSETQ. The CDR3 here is CASSLRQGDQPQHF. As DNA, the CDR3 is TGCGCCAGCAGCTTAAGACAGGGCGATCAGCCCCAGCATTTT.

The V call is TRBV7-2, the J call TRBJ2-1; 8 bases map to TRBD2. The CDR3 sequence is 16 residues long. Germline assignment: CDR1 SGHTA and CDR2 FQGNSA. V gave up 2 bases and J gave up 1 base; unmatched junction bases: 4. In DNA form, the CDR3 reads TGTGCCAGCAGCTTATCCTCTAGCGGGTCCTACAATGAGCAGTTCTTC. Its translation is CASSLSSSGSYNEQFF.

The rearrangement uses TRBV7-8 and TRBJ1-5, with 9 bases matching TRBD1. This CDR3 is built from 17 residues. Germline values: CDR1 SGHVS, CDR2 FQNEAQ. Unmatched junction bases numbered 13, after V lost 5 bases and J lost 5 bases. CDR3 sequence reads: CASSPTNRDRVDQPQHF. CDR3 nucleotides: TGTGCCAGCAGCCCGACCAACCGGGACAGGGTAGATCAGCCCCAGCATTTT.

The chain couples TRBV30 to TRBJ1-1; no reliable D call. Trimming took 7 bases from V and 0 from J, leaving 9 bases between them. The CDR3 length is 12 residues. CDR1 and CDR2 (germline): GTSNPN, SVGIG (reference sequence). CDR3 coding DNA: TGTGCCTTAAGGAGGATGAACACTGAAGCTTTCTTT. Amino acids: CALRRMNTEAFF.

The chain recombines TRBV5-6 with TRBJ2-2; D is unclear. The germline V and J ends were trimmed by 2 bases and 7 bases, with 15 bases remaining between them. CDR3 size: 15 residues. Germline values: CDR1 SGHDT, CDR2 YYEEEE. CDR3 bases: TGTGCCAGCAGCTTTTATACGTCCTTGAGCGGGGAGCTGTTTTTT. It encodes CASSFYTSLSGELFF. Full variable domain (remainder filled in from reference TRBV5-6 and TRBJ2-2): DAGVTQSPTHLIKTRGQQVTLRCSPKSGHDTVSWYQQALGQGPQFIFQYYEEEERQRGNFPDRFSGHQFPNYSSELNVNALLLGDSALYLCASSFYTSLSGELFFGEGSRLTVL.

The rearrangement joins TRBV25-1 to TRBJ1-1, with D possibly matching TRBD1 (5 bases). V gave up 2 bases and J gave up 5 bases, with 12 bases separating them. This CDR3 contains 14 residues. The germline V gene has CDR1 MGHDK and CDR2 SYGVNS. CDR3: CASSEMAGWTEAFF. The CDR3 DNA sequence: TGTGCCAGCAGTGAAATGGCAGGGTGGACTGAAGCTTTCTTT.

This chain's CDR3 is CASSVGLAGANEQFF. CDR3 in DNA: TGTGCCAGCAGCGTGGGACTAGCGGGAGCCAATGAGCAGTTCTTC. The V call is TRBV16, the J call TRBJ2-1; 14 bases agree with TRBD2. CDR1 and CDR2 from the germline V gene are KGHSY and FQNENV. V trimming: 5 bases; J trimming: 6 bases; junction bases outside the gene matches: 3. The CDR3 runs to 15 residues.

The rearrangement uses TRBV5-1 and TRBJ1-5; D is undetermined. The length of the CDR3 is 14 residues. The V and J ends lost 0 bases and 4 bases respectively, with 8 bases between them. Germline V CDR1 and CDR2: SGHRS, YFSETQ. This chain's CDR3 is CASSLAAGNQPQHF. CDR3 bases: TGCGCCAGCAGCTTGGCTGCCGGGAATCAGCCCCAGCATTTT. Full variable domain (missing parts from reference TRBV5-1 and TRBJ1-5): KAGVTQTPRYLIKTRGQQVTLSCSPISGHRSVSWYQQTPGQGLQFLFEYFSETQRNKGNFPGRFSGRQFSNSRSEMNVSTLELGDSALYLCASSLAAGNQPQHFGDGTRLSIL.

V and J are TRBV5-4 and TRBJ2-5; 8 bases are a match to TRBD2. The CDR3 has 16 amino acids. The V gene end was trimmed by 1 base and the J gene end by 5 bases; junction bases not matched to a gene: 10. Germline V gives CDR1 SGHNT, CDR2 YYREEE (reference sequence). DNA of the CDR3: TGTGCCAGCAGCTTGTCTCCCGGGGGGGCGAGGGAGACCCAGTACTTC. It yields the protein CASSLSPGGARETQYF.

This chain joins TRBV4-3 and TRBJ2-7; maybe TRBD2 (7 bases). CDR1 LGHNA and CDR2 YSLEER come from the germline V gene. V was trimmed by 0 bases and J by 2 bases, leaving 11 bases between them. CDR3 length: 15 residues. CDR3 DNA sequence: TGCGCCAGCAGCCAAGATTGGCGGGGGCCCTACGAGCAGTACTTC. Amino acids: CASSQDWRGPYEQYF.

V and J are TRBV28 and TRBJ2-7, with D hard to call. Trimming took 3 bases from V and 0 from J, leaving 12 bases between them. The CDR3 runs 15 residues. Germline-derived CDR1 and CDR2 are MDHEN and SYDVKM. The chain's CDR3 is CASSFRQVSSYEQYF. CDR3 nucleotide sequence: TGTGCCAGCAGTTTCAGGCAGGTCAGCTCCTACGAGCAGTACTTC.

The chain employs TRBV6-5 and TRBJ2-7; tentative D call: TRBD2 (7 bases). CDR3 length equals 12 residues. Germline CDR1 is MNHEY and CDR2 is SVGAGI. The germline V and J ends were trimmed by 6 bases and 5 bases, with 11 bases remaining between them. The CDR3 nucleotides read TGTGCCAGCAGGGGGGGGCGACACGAGCAGTACTTC. Residues: CASRGGRHEQYF.

This chain links TRBV11-1 with TRBJ2-7, with TRBD1 matching 8 bases. The V and J ends lost 5 bases and 3 bases, in that order; junction bases with no gene match: 6. Germline V lookup: CDR1 SGHAT, CDR2 FQDESV (reference sequence). The CDR3 contains 14 residues. The CDR3 reads CASSPDRDDYEQYF. DNA for the CDR3: TGTGCCAGCAGCCCGGACAGGGACGACTACGAGCAGTACTTC.

The V and J genes are TRBV19 and TRBJ2-3; 7 bases match TRBD1. The CDR3 spans 14 residues. Germline-derived CDR1 and CDR2 are LNHDA and SQIVND (reference sequence). The ends lost 6 bases at V and 3 bases at J; junction bases unmatched: 6. CDR3 coding DNA: TGTGCCAGTAGGAAAGAACAGGGGACAGATACGCAGTATTTT. As protein: CASRKEQGTDTQYF.

The J gene is TRBJ2-1, the V gene TRBV11-3; D unclear. Germline V CDR1 and CDR2: SGHNT, YENEEA. Trimming cost V 5 bases and J 4 bases, with 12 bases left between them. The CDR3 extends over 14 amino acids. This chain's CDR3 is CASSPRRRYNEQFF. The CDR3 DNA is TGTGCCAGCAGCCCACGACGGAGATACAATGAGCAGTTCTTC.